This TCR beta chain is from a study of T-cell reconstitution after alpha-beta-depleted transplantation in children. The TCRbeta library incorporated unique molecular identifiers. MiXCR was run by TCRdb on the PCR reads, yielding one entry per CDR3 protein. The sample has around 410,000 distinct CDR3 sequences; approximately 11% are singletons. This CDR3 comprises 15 residues. Looked up from germline, CDR1 is LGHDT and CDR2 is YNNKEL (reference sequence). The germline V and J ends were trimmed by 2 bases and 9 bases, with 16 bases remaining between them. The receptor's source is a human donor who donated a stem cell graft to a child with acute myeloid leukemia. The chain is built from TRBV3-1 and TRBJ2-2; the D call may be TRBD1 or TRBD2 (5 bases each). The source was PBMCs from the stem cell graft donor, collected from the stem cell graft. The CDR3 sequence: CASSQLDRPGRELFF. In DNA, the CDR3 is TGTGCCAGCAGCCAATTGGACCGACCGGGACGGGAGCTGTTTTTT.